What follows is one T cell receptor beta chain and its context. Its specific antigen is unknown. The record has no base qualities; no much larger clone is one base away. The library was built by means of the immunoSEQ multiplex PCR assay. For the multiplex PCR, a mixture combining 60 forward primers for TCR Vbeta segments and 13 reverse primers for TCR Jbeta segments was used. The CDR3 region of rearranged TCR beta genes was amplified from genomic DNA by a multiplex PCR assay. On the Illumina HiSeq System, the amplified TCR beta libraries were sequenced as 87-base-pair reads. On the authors' methods: A later analysis counted about 82 million unique TCR beta chains across the 700 or so repertoires, and about 10 million of these chains were shared by at least two donors. Raw reads were error-corrected and collapsed into unique sequences with a nearest-neighbor algorithm that merged closely related sequences to remove PCR and sequencing errors. To assign V, D and J gene segments, CDR3 sequences were aligned to IMGT reference sequences. Each retained sequence needed at least a six-nucleotide match to both a V gene segment and a J gene segment. Rearrangements were called productive when the CDR3 lacked stop codons and stayed in frame with V and J; all others were non-productive. Following IMGT convention, CDR3 was defined as the stretch from the second conserved V-encoded cysteine up to the conserved J-encoded phenylalanine. Sequences without an unambiguous match to a single V gene segment were excluded from the earlier analysis of about 600 of the donors. An earlier analysis of some 500 of the donors classified V segments as functional when productive rearrangements were above 56.7% and as segregating when the standard deviation between donors was above 5%. A statistical classification framework was built for diagnosing cytomegalovirus status from the catalog of TCR beta chain sequences. A later analysis assigned V and J genes by comparing TCR nucleotide sequences with IMGT/GENE-DB human TR gene sequences. Using the TCRdist pipeline, a later analysis assigned CDR3 sequences along with most-parsimonious VDJ recombination scenarios. A later analysis defined each TCR beta chain by its CDR3 amino acid sequence plus V-gene family, and excluded reads lacking a unique V-gene family. In a later analysis, 450 to 600 highly shared, low-generation-probability nucleotide sequences were removed to address suspected cross-contamination and a sequencing artifact. In a later analysis, a clonal expansion index was calculated for each public chain from normalized within-repertoire ranks of inferred template counts. In a later analysis, generation probabilities were computed with a VDJ recombination model fitted to out-of-frame rearrangements, and the resulting probabilities were checked against IGoR. In a later analysis, TCR-TCR, TCR-HLA and TCR-CMV co-occurrence was scored with hypergeometric tests, and a repertoire-size bias correction was applied to TCR pairs. In a later analysis, false discovery rates were estimated by permuting HLA or CMV assignments 20 times. In a later analysis, co-occurring TCRs were grouped using DBSCAN, with TCRdist sequence similarity added in when clustering inside HLA-allele-positive subsets. For co-occurrence clustering, repertoires with fewer than 30,000 or more than 120,000 public chains were excluded, along with about five repertoires with anomalous nucleotide sharing. TCRdb's version of the immuneACCESS table is confined to in-frame rearrangements and falls short of the full clone set. An unresolved V gene accounts for under half of the shortfall where checked; the remainder is of unknown origin. V, J and clone size are those of that table, while D and trimming were read from the DNA. The sample table holds 190,000 or so clones, of which less than 90% were seen once. Around 1.6% of the sample is held by the ten biggest clonotypes.

The source of the sample is a study of cytomegalovirus exposure and HLA in healthy donors (dated by TCRdb to about 2017). For the study in its entirety: An earlier analysis of roughly 570 of the donors reported 276 Gb of sequence data and 117 million unique TCR beta sequences obtained from roughly 170 million T cells. Roughly 300 gigabases of sequencing data and 70 million to 95 million unique TCR sequences made up an early release that covered 640 HLA-typed donors. The genetic ancestry cluster associated with self-reported Caucasian donors included 81% of the 398 genotyped donors. The study was designed to test whether signatures of past pathogen exposure could be identified by cataloging public T cell receptors. The study used immunosequencing to profile the T cell repertoires of under 700 subjects and linked those repertoires to cytomegalovirus serostatus. Besides the first cohort of under 700 subjects, a separate validation cohort made up of 120 or so different subjects was used. To predict cytomegalovirus infection status, the study combined high-throughput TCR immunosequencing, statistical association of individual TCRs with disease status, and machine learning. In a later analysis, previously published TCR beta repertoires from some 640 donors were re-analyzed and high-resolution HLA genotyping was added so that TCR occurrence patterns could be studied. The later analysis used no new phenotypic data to find candidate immune exposures, relying instead on TCR beta sequences and their occurrence across donors. An earlier analysis of 587 of the donors used high-throughput TCR beta sequencing to judge whether each TCR beta V gene segment behaved as functional or pseudogenic. Donor age, sex, ethnicity and CMV serostatus were collected together with the repertoire data. Genome-wide SNP genotypes for about three fifths of the roughly 670 donors were used in a later genetic analysis, which treated that subset as a discovery cohort. All discovery cohort repertoires had been generated on a single sequencing platform. HLA typing covered class I and class II loci at four-digit resolution. The number of typed donors differed by locus: roughly 620-630 for A, B, C, DRB1 and DQB1; some 500 for DQA1; about 600 for DPA1; and about 470 for DPB1. Four to six DR-DQ haplotypes were handled as single units for association and clustering, since linkage in the cohort was strong. On average, 235,054 unique TCR beta nucleotide sequences were sequenced per donor among a few hundred genotyped donors of the cohort, with about 17% of those sequences being non-productive.

Findings and caveats that apply to the study as a whole: HLA typing was unavailable for some donors at each locus, so association tests used only the typed subset. Specific HLA alleles were associated with over 15,000 TCR beta sequences at a false discovery rate of 0.05 in a later analysis. According to a later analysis, parvovirus B19, influenza, CMV and Epstein-Barr virus appeared linked to several top co-occurrence clusters. A later analysis found that HLA-associated TCR beta chains were more clonally expanded and had lower generation probabilities than equally common non-associated chains. V-gene and J-gene trimming of TCR beta chains was associated with a missense DCLRE1C variant in a later genetic analysis, and the association was replicated in an independent cohort. It was suggested by the authors that the approach could potentially be generalized to other disease states and immunological phenotypes. Most TCR sequences were observed very rarely across donors, whereas some public TCRs were present in many individuals. A few of the identified cytomegalovirus-associated TCR beta chains were confirmed in vitro to be specific for cytomegalovirus antigens. When HLA alleles, especially DR and DQ, strongly co-occurred, TCR associations were difficult to assign to individual alleles. This cohort had only TCR beta chains sequenced, and the lack of alpha or paired-chain data limited which features could be detected. The classifier was reported to diagnose cytomegalovirus status with high specificity and sensitivity in both the original cohort and the validation cohort. In the study, about 150 TCR beta chains were listed as associated with cytomegalovirus. An earlier analysis of approximately 540 of the donors showed that most TCR beta V segments appeared in productive rearrangements either about 90% or about 30% of the time, which broadly matched IMGT annotations. A later genetic analysis reported fewer N-insertions in productive TCRs among donors in an Asian-associated ancestry cluster than the roughly 700-donor mean. A further reported finding was that TCR beta sequences accurately predicted the HLA-A and HLA-B alleles for most subjects in the first cohort. The presence/absence analyses assumed that sequencing depth was roughly uniform across donors, and that assumption may not be true. According to a later analysis, most CMV-associated TCR beta chains appeared to be HLA-restricted, and the HLA associations seemed to be driven largely by CMV exposure. Some IMGT-functional V segments, including TRBV6-2 and TRBV6-3, could not be distinguished by the 87-base-pair reads and were therefore excluded. Linkage disequilibrium might explain the correlated functional status among segregating V segments, but an unknown experimental factor could not be excluded. The earlier analysis of approximately 540 of the donors excluded roughly 17 rarely observed V segments, including chromosome 9 orphons, because counts were too low. In a later analysis, the rate of TCR association differed among HLA loci, with DRB1 alleles having the most associated TCRs and HLA-C alleles having the fewest. Immune exposure information for the cohort was limited to CMV serostatus. A cluster of highly shared sequence variants was judged likely to represent a technical artifact of the sequencing pipeline.

In total, approximately 700 healthy bone marrow donors made up the cohort. Cohort members were all nominally healthy when sampled, although unrecorded immune exposures were likely present. The donor tested CMV seronegative and was one of the 352 seronegative cohort members. A peripheral blood sample was collected from each donor, and TCR beta sequencing was performed on peripheral blood mononuclear cells. Genomic DNA extraction from the blood cell samples was performed with the Qiagen DNeasy Blood Extraction Kit. Reading the germline V gene gives CDR1 MDHEN and CDR2 SYDVKM. V is clipped by 7 bases and J by 2 bases, and the sequence between their germline boundaries is 15 bases long. Including cysteine and phenylalanine, the CDR3 has 14 amino acids. CDR3 DNA is the only sequence kept; it has 42 bases, read in frame from the first base.

The sample taken for sequencing was PBMCs. This TCR was recovered from a man aged 50-59 years in good health and CMV-seronegative. The rearranged segments are TRBV28 and TRBJ2-7; TRBD1 is perhaps the D gene, given 6 matching bases. The CDR3 has the sequence CASKTGTATYEQYF. The DNA reads TGTGCCAGCAAAACAGGGACGGCTACCTACGAGCAGTACTTC.